This T cell receptor beta chain comes out of a study of PD-1 blockade in classical Hodgkin lymphoma. Broader study findings: Nivolumab initiated under 1 year post-ASCT led to patient exclusion. It was among complete responders that baseline diversity resembled that of newly diagnosed patients.

To note about this clone: Antigen: not known.

Relapse after autologous stem cell transplantation occurred in every patient, and brentuximab vedotin exposure varied. Libraries were prepared by immunoSEQ multiplex PCR; TCRdb keeps only in-frame clonotypes and omits some of them. Of 45,000 to 55,000 clones listed, about two thirds were seen once; the top ten hold more than 13%. Germline V lookup: CDR1 GTSNPN, CDR2 SVGIG (reference sequence). The CDR3 has 15 residues. Trimming cost V 2 bases and J 5 bases, with 17 bases left between them. The material was peripheral blood mononuclear cells (PBMCs), obtained before the second cycle of nivolumab. The chain links TRBV30 to TRBJ2-3, with D hard to call. The source is a human donor with classical Hodgkin lymphoma. The CDR3 DNA reads TGTGCCTGGAGTCGAGGCACCCTAGTGGGAGATACGCAGTATTTT. Translating gives CAWSRGTLVGDTQYF.